These 21 T cell receptor beta chains share one sample of origin, sequenced in a study of blood T cell repertoires in COVID-19. Only in-frame clones appear in the TCRdb table, and some are missing; sequencing was by immunoSEQ multiplex PCR. The sample records over 250,000 clones, about nine tenths being singletons. The source material was peripheral blood. These receptors were collected from a person under 35 with COVID-19, enrolled during active disease.

J is TRBJ1-1 and V is TRBV10-3; the D gene is possibly TRBD1 (5 bases). This CDR3 is built from 15 residues. CDR1 is ENHRY, CDR2 SYGVKD, per germline. Trimming stripped 4 bases from V and 1 base from J, with 13 bases between. In nucleotides, the CDR3 is TGTGCCATCAGTGCCCAGACAGCCCCGAACACTGAAGCTTTCTTT. Its protein is CAISAQTAPNTEAFF.

The V gene is TRBV5-1, the J gene TRBJ1-1; 7 bases agree with TRBD1. The junction had 6 bases not matched to a gene; V was cut back by 4 bases and J by 0 bases. Germline V CDR1 and CDR2: SGHRS, YFSETQ. The CDR3 is made up of 15 amino acids. The CDR3 DNA reads TGCGCCAGCAGCCCAACACAGGGGATGAACACTGAAGCTTTCTTT. This sequence encodes CASSPTQGMNTEAFF.

The CDR3 DNA is TGCGCCAGCAGCGGGGGACATGGGGAGACCCAGTACTTC. This sequence encodes CASSGGHGETQYF. The chain couples TRBV5-1 to TRBJ2-5; tentative D call: TRBD1 (6 bases). The V end was cut by 4 bases, the J end by 5 bases, with 12 bases between. This CDR3 region has 13 residues. The germline gives CDR1 SGHRS, CDR2 YFSETQ.

This clone was counted once. This rearrangement joins TRBV5-8 to TRBJ2-3, with a tentative D call TRBD1 (6 bases). Looked up from germline, CDR1 is SGHTS and CDR2 is YDEGEE. The length of the CDR3 is 17 residues. The V end lost 3 bases, the J end lost 1 base, and 18 bases lay between the germline ends. CDR3 nucleotide sequence: TGTGCCAGCAGCTCGATGGGACACAACTTGCGCACAGATACGCAGTATTTT. It is translated as CASSSMGHNLRTDTQYF.

This clone appeared a few times. V is TRBV16 and J is TRBJ1-3, with D unclear. Germline CDR1 reads KGHSY; CDR2 reads FQNENV. CDR3 length: 14 amino acids. The V gene lost 6 bases and the J gene lost 0 bases, with 9 bases spanning the gap. The CDR3 protein is CASRATSSGNTIYF. CDR3 nucleotides: TGTGCCAGCAGGGCGACAAGCTCTGGAAACACCATATATTTT. Together with reference TRBV16 and TRBJ1-3, the CDR3 gives the full variable domain: GEEVAQTPKHLVRGEGQKAKLYCAPIKGHSYVFWYQQVLKNEFKFLISFQNENVFDETGMPKERFSAKCLPNSPCSLEIQATKLEDSAVYFCASRATSSGNTIYFGEGSWLTVV.

The V and J genes are TRBV5-6 and TRBJ2-5, with TRBD2 matching 11 bases. Unmatched junction bases numbered 5, after V lost 2 bases and J lost 5 bases. Germline values: CDR1 SGHDT, CDR2 YYEEEE. The CDR3 length is 15 residues. The CDR3 is CASSLLAGARETQYF. CDR3 nucleotide sequence: TGTGCCAGCAGCTTACTAGCGGGAGCCCGGGAGACCCAGTACTTC.

V is TRBV2 and J is TRBJ2-3, with TRBD2 matching 9 bases. Unmatched junction bases numbered 5, after V lost 4 bases and J lost 0 bases. Germline assignment: CDR1 SNHLY and CDR2 FYNNEI. The CDR3 extends over 16 amino acids. The CDR3 nucleotides read TGTGCCAGCAGTGGCCGGACTAGCGATAGCACAGATACGCAGTATTTT. This sequence encodes CASSGRTSDSTDTQYF.

The chain joins TRBV6-5 to TRBJ2-6; TRBD2 is a possible D gene (6 bases). The germline V gene encodes CDR1 MNHEY and CDR2 SVGAGI. The CDR3 contains 16 residues. V was pared by 3 bases and J by 4 bases, with 13 bases between. This CDR3 is CASSYEPGRGANVLTF. CDR3 sequence (DNA): TGTGCCAGCAGTTATGAACCTGGGAGGGGGGCCAACGTCCTGACTTTC.

CDR3 sequence (DNA): TGTGCCAGCATGATTACCGGGAGTGGCACAGATACGCAGTATTTT. Its protein is CASMITGSGTDTQYF. V and J are TRBV27 and TRBJ2-3, with D possibly matching TRBD2 (6 bases). Germline V gene sequence: CDR1 MNHEY, CDR2 SMNVEV (reference sequence). V lost 7 bases and J lost 1, with 15 bases in between. The CDR3 has 15 residues.

This clone occurred once. The V call is TRBV11-2, the J call TRBJ2-2; 9 bases fit TRBD1. This CDR3 region has 16 residues. The J segment lost 4 bases and the V segment lost 5 bases, leaving 8 bases of the junction unmatched. In germline, CDR1 is SGHAT, CDR2 FQNNGV. CDR3 nucleotides: TGTGCCAGCAGCGCGAGACAGGGGGGGACCACCGGGGAGCTGTTTTTT. This translates into CASSARQGGTTGELFF.

This rearrangement joins TRBV7-2 to TRBJ2-1; D possibly corresponds to TRBD2 (6 bases). Trimming removed 3 bases from V and 7 bases from J, with 13 bases in between. The CDR3 length is 14 residues. Germline-derived CDR1 and CDR2 are SGHTA and FQGNSA. In DNA form, the CDR3 reads TGTGCCAGCAGCTTTTTCGCGGGACCTAATGAGCAGTTCTTC. Its protein product is CASSFFAGPNEQFF.

This chain uses TRBV4-1 with TRBJ2-7; D may be TRBD2 (6 bases). Trimming pared 0 bases from V and 0 bases from J, leaving 9 bases between. Germline V gene lookup returns CDR1 MGHRA and CDR2 YSYEKL. The length of the CDR3 is 15 residues. CDR3 sequence (DNA): TGCGCCAGCAGCCAAGATCCTAGCGTCTCCTACGAGCAGTACTTC. Translated: CASSQDPSVSYEQYF.

The chain is built from TRBV7-9 and TRBJ2-3, with a tentative D call TRBD1 (5 bases). V lost 6 bases and J 3 bases, leaving 7 bases between the germline ends. The CDR3 covers 12 residues. Per germline, CDR1 SEHNR and CDR2 FQNEAQ (reference sequence). CDR3 region: CASSGQTDTQYF. In DNA form, the CDR3 reads TGTGCCAGCAGTGGACAAACAGATACGCAGTATTTT.

This chain uses TRBV9 with TRBJ2-7, with TRBD2 matching 12 bases. V lost 4 bases, J lost 6 bases, and 5 bases stayed unmatched. The length of the CDR3 is 14 residues. The germline V gene has CDR1 SGDLS and CDR2 YYNGEE. This CDR3 reads CASSFMTSGSEQYF. The CDR3 DNA reads as TGTGCCAGCAGCTTCATGACTAGCGGGAGCGAGCAGTACTTC. Filled out from reference TRBV9 and TRBJ2-7, the complete variable domain reads DSGVTQTPKHLITATGQRVTLRCSPRSGDLSVYWYQQSLDQGLQFLIQYYNGEERAKGNILERFSAQQFPDLHSELNLSSLELGDSALYFCASSFMTSGSEQYFGPGTRLTVT.

The rearrangement links TRBV7-8 to TRBJ1-2, with TRBD1 identical over 8 bases. CDR3 size: 14 residues. V shed 5 bases and J 3 bases; nucleotides not matched to a gene: 5. Germline V lookup: CDR1 SGHVS, CDR2 FQNEAQ. The CDR3 DNA follows: TGTGCCAGCAGCACCAGGGGGCGGGACTATGGCTACACCTTC. This sequence encodes CASSTRGRDYGYTF.

The chain uses TRBV4-1 and TRBJ2-3, with D possibly being TRBD2 (6 bases). Trimming cost V 5 bases and J 1 base, with 13 bases left between them. The CDR3 is 15 amino acids. Germline CDR1 MGHRA, CDR2 YSYEKL. CDR3 DNA sequence: TGCGCCAGCAGCGATCTCGGGGGAGGCACAGATACGCAGTATTTT. Translated: CASSDLGGGTDTQYF.

The rearrangement joins TRBV4-2 to TRBJ2-1; D is possibly TRBD2 (5 bases). V gave up 0 bases and J gave up 7 bases, with 16 bases separating them. Germline CDR1 and CDR2: LGHNA and YNFKEQ. CDR3 length equals 16 residues. CDR3 loop: CASSQDRGLTWNEQFF. The DNA of the CDR3 is TGTGCCAGCAGCCAAGACCGGGGTTTAACATGGAATGAGCAGTTCTTC.

The chain is built from TRBV19 and TRBJ1-1; D might be TRBD1 (6 bases). CDR3 length: 14 amino acids. CDR1 is LNHDA and CDR2 is SQIVND in the germline V gene (reference sequence). V lost 6 bases and J lost 4, with 15 bases in between. CDR3 loop: CASRSGVGITEAFF. In DNA, the CDR3 is TGTGCCAGTAGGTCAGGGGTTGGGATCACTGAAGCTTTCTTT.

V and J are TRBV6-5 and TRBJ1-2, with 7 bases matching TRBD1. The CDR3 extends over 14 amino acids. V lost 4 bases to trimming and J lost 6 bases; unmatched junction nucleotides: 8. Germline CDR1 and CDR2: MNHEY and SVGAGI. The CDR3 bases are TGTGCCAGCAGTTCCGGGACAGAGGTGGATGGCTACACCTTC. It yields the protein CASSSGTEVDGYTF.

This clone was seen only once. This sequence joins TRBV2 and TRBJ2-5; TRBD2 matches 10 bases. Per germline, CDR1 SNHLY and CDR2 FYNNEI. The CDR3 totals 16 residues. With V trimmed by 3 bases and J by 7 bases, 11 bases remained unmatched. The CDR3 here is CASSDGFGTSDGTQYF. The CDR3 DNA is TGTGCCAGCAGTGATGGATTTGGGACTAGCGACGGGACCCAGTACTTC.

This clone was detected a few times. The V and J genes are TRBV28 and TRBJ1-2; D gene ambiguous. The germline CDR1 and CDR2 sequences are MDHEN and SYDVKM. V was trimmed by 5 bases and J by 4 bases, leaving 23 bases between them. The CDR3 extends over 17 amino acids. The CDR3 protein is CASSPARVVAERYGYTF. The CDR3 DNA is TGTGCCAGCAGTCCGGCCCGGGTGGTGGCAGAGCGCTATGGCTACACCTTC.